This T cell receptor beta chain derives from a study of Graves' ophthalmopathy and Graves' hyperthyroidism. V lost 6 bases and J 6 bases, leaving 12 bases between the germline ends. This CDR3 has 13 residues. From germline, CDR1 is MNHNS and CDR2 SASEGT. Amplifying from RNA transcripts, the study obtained TCR beta CDR3 regions. First-round RT-PCR relied on HTBI primers, and a second-round multiplex PCR came next. TCRdb used MiXCR to reprocess the multiplex PCR reads, holding one entry per CDR3 protein. The sample lists 200,000 to 300,000 distinct CDR3 sequences, 45% occurring once. Sequencing was done on a sample of peripheral blood. The V and J genes are TRBV6-1 and TRBJ1-5, with unresolved D. The clonotype was recovered from an adult man with Graves' ophthalmopathy. The CDR3 nucleotides read TGTGCCAGCAGCAGGCTGAGTGGTCAGCCCCAGCATTTT. It encodes CASSRLSGQPQHF.